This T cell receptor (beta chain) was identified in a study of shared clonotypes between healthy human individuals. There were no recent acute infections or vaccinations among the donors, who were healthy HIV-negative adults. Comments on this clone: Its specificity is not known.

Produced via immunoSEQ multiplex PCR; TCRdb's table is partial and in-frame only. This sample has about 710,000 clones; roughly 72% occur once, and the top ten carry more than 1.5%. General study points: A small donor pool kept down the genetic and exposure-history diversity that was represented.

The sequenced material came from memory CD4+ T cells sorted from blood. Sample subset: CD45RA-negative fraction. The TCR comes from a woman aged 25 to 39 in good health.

CDR3 DNA sequence: TGTGCCAGCAGCTTGGGACAGGGGTTCACTGAAGCTTTCTTT. Its translation is CASSLGQGFTEAFF. The rearrangement joins TRBV7-9 to TRBJ1-1; 10 bases map to TRBD1. Germline CDR1 is SEHNR and CDR2 is FQNEAQ (reference sequence). This CDR3 has 14 residues. With V trimmed by 3 bases and J by 4 bases, 2 bases remained unmatched.